Given below is one T cell receptor beta chain in context. The sample is drawn from a study of blood T cell repertoires in COVID-19. Germline V gene sequence: CDR1 MNHNY, CDR2 SVGAGI (reference sequence). This CDR3 spans 12 amino acids. V lost 7 bases and J lost 4, with 10 bases in between. Sequencing was performed with immunoSEQ multiplex PCR; in TCRdb, only in-frame clones are kept and a portion is missing. Among about 44,000 clones listed, about 86% were seen once. Sequencing used peripheral blood. This receptor was taken from a human donor in a cohort sampled during active COVID-19. The rearrangement links TRBV6-6 to TRBJ1-1; D possibly corresponds to TRBD1 (5 bases). The CDR3 protein is CASIQQGTEAFF. CDR3 DNA sequence: TGTGCCAGCATCCAGCAGGGCACTGAAGCTTTCTTT.